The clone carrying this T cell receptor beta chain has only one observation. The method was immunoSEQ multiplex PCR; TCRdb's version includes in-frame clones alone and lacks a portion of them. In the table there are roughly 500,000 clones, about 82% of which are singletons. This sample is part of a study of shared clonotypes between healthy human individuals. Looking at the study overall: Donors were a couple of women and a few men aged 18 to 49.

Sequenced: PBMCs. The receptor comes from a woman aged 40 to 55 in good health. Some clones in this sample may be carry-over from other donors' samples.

The CDR3 DNA sequence: TGCGCCAGCAGCCAGGGACAAGTAGGGTTGGAAAAACTGTTTTTT. Its translation: CASSQGQVGLEKLFF. V gene TRBV5-1 combines with J gene TRBJ1-4; D is possibly TRBD1 (6 bases). Trimming stripped 4 bases from V and 8 bases from J, with 18 bases between. Germline lookup yields CDR1 SGHRS and CDR2 YFSETQ. CDR3 length equals 15 residues.